This is a list of T cell receptor beta chains from one sample in a study of blood T cell repertoires in COVID-19. Sequenced by immunoSEQ multiplex PCR; TCRdb stores in-frame clones only, minus some. In the table there are around 140,000 clones, 65% to 90% of which are singletons. The material sequenced was peripheral blood. These receptors all stem from a woman aged 55-70 years with active or convalescent COVID-19. Both conserved end residues are part of each CDR3. The order of the fields is V gene, J gene, CDR3 length, clone size, D gene, CDR3 DNA, CDR3 protein. A D gene is named only where the DNA matches it firmly. Only part of the rows carry a size: once, few, many, or a class if the clone is expanded.

>TRBV2|TRBJ1-5|13|-|-
TGTGCCAGCAATTATAACAGGGATCAGCCCCAGCATTTT
CASNYNRDQPQHF
>TRBV6-5|TRBJ1-2|11|-|-
TGTGCCAGGGGGGGTCGCTATGGCTACACCTTC
CARGGRYGYTF
>TRBV5-1|TRBJ1-1|17|-|-
TGCGCCAGCAGCTTCGCCGGACTGCACGAACCGAACACTGAAGCTTTCTTT
CASSFAGLHEPNTEAFF
>TRBV19|TRBJ2-1|15|once|TRBD1
TGTGCCAGTAGTATAGGACAGGGGGGATACAATGAGCAGTTCTTC
CASSIGQGGYNEQFF
>TRBV18|TRBJ1-1|14|-|TRBD1
TGTGCCAGCTCACCCCCCCAGACAGGGCGTGGAGCTTTCTTT
CASSPPQTGRGAFF
>TRBV27|TRBJ2-2|20|-|-
TGTGCCAGCAGTTTACATTACGTTTGGAACAGGTCTCCCCCCACCGGGGAGCTGTTTTTT
CASSLHYVWNRSPPTGELFF
>TRBV7-9|TRBJ1-6|15|-|TRBD1
TGTGCCAGCAGCGCGGACAGGGGAGCCAATATAGCCCTCCACTTT
CASSADRGANIALHF
>TRBV28|TRBJ1-4|16|-|TRBD1
TGTGCCAGCAGTTCCTCAGGACAGGGGCGTAATGAAAAACTGTTTTTT
CASSSSGQGRNEKLFF
>TRBV11-2|TRBJ1-5|12|once|TRBD1
TGTGCCAGCAGCTTGGACAGGGGCGACCAGCATTTT
CASSLDRGDQHF
>TRBV27|TRBJ1-1|12|once|-
TGTGCCAGCAGTCCCCCCGGAGGGGAAGCTTTCTTT
CASSPPGGEAFF
>TRBV19|TRBJ2-1|13|-|-
TGTGCCAGTAGTATATCAGCGCCGAATGAGCAGTTCTTC
CASSISAPNEQFF
>TRBV28|TRBJ1-3|14|few|-
TGTGCCAGCATTCCCTTTCGCTCTGGAAACACCATATATTTT
CASIPFRSGNTIYF
>TRBV25-1|TRBJ1-4|15|-|-
TGTGCCAGCAGTGAATACGGGGCAACTAATGAAAAACTGTTTTTT
CASSEYGATNEKLFF
>TRBV20-1|TRBJ2-1|14|-|TRBD2
TGCAGTGCTAGTGCGGGAGATCCCGGGAATGAGCAGTTCTTC
CSASAGDPGNEQFF
>TRBV5-1|TRBJ1-1|17|-|TRBD1
TGCGCCAGCAGCTTGGGCAGGGGGCAAAGGAACGACACTGAAGCTTTCTTT
CASSLGRGQRNDTEAFF
>TRBV7-2|TRBJ2-3|14|-|-
TGTGCCAGCAGCTTAGCGCCGGTGCGGAGTGCGCAGTATTTT
CASSLAPVRSAQYF
>TRBV11-3|TRBJ2-3|16|-|-
TGTGCCAGCAGCTCTTTAGGGGGGGACCTCACAGATACGCAGTATTTT
CASSSLGGDLTDTQYF
>TRBV3-1/TRBV3-2|TRBJ2-1|11|-|-
TGTGCCAGCAGCCAGGGAGGCGGGCAGTTCTTC
CASSQGGGQFF
>TRBV28|TRBJ1-2|15|-|-
TGTGCCAGCAGCCTGGGGGGAACAGCTAACTATGGCTACACCTTC
CASSLGGTANYGYTF
>TRBV28|TRBJ2-5|14|-|TRBD2
TGTGCCCGCAGTCCGGGGGGGGGCCAAGAGACCCAGTACTTC
CARSPGGGQETQYF
>TRBV10-2|TRBJ1-5|14|few|TRBD1
TGCGCCAGCAGTGAGTCGACAGGGATACAGCCCCAGCATTTT
CASSESTGIQPQHF
>TRBV5-4|TRBJ2-3|15|-|-
TGTGCCAGCAGCTTGGACGGGACTAGCACAGATACGCAGTATTTT
CASSLDGTSTDTQYF
>TRBV28|TRBJ2-3|17|-|-
TGTGCCAGCAGTTACCCGGGACACCCCCAGGGCACAGATACGCAGTATTTT
CASSYPGHPQGTDTQYF
>TRBV28|TRBJ2-5|13|-|-
TGTGCCAGCAGCGTCGCACAGCAAGAGACCCAGTACTTC
CASSVAQQETQYF
>TRBV7-6|TRBJ1-1|14|medium-sized|-
TGTGCCAGCAGCTTAGAAACGAGAGGCACTGAAGCTTTCTTT
CASSLETRGTEAFF
>TRBV28|TRBJ2-1|17|-|TRBD2
TGTGCCAGCAGTTTGGGGGTGACTAGCGGGTTTTACAATGAGCAGTTCTTC
CASSLGVTSGFYNEQFF
>TRBV9|TRBJ1-1|14|-|-
TGTGCCAGCAGCCCAGAGGTCCGGGGCACTGAAGCTTTCTTT
CASSPEVRGTEAFF
>TRBV27|TRBJ2-3|17|-|-
TGTGCCAGCAGTGGGGCACAGGGTAGCGTGTACACAGATACGCAGTATTTT
CASSGAQGSVYTDTQYF
>TRBV9|TRBJ2-7|15|-|TRBD1
TGTGCCAGCAGCGTATCAGGGACAGGGGTAGGTGAGCAGTACTTC
CASSVSGTGVGEQYF
>TRBV7-9|TRBJ2-2|13|-|-
TGTGCCAGCCGCCCGGTCACCACCGGGGAGCTGTTTTTT
CASRPVTTGELFF
>TRBV14|TRBJ2-3|14|-|-
TGTGCCAGCAGCCAAGTAGGGGTCGCAGATACGCAGTATTTT
CASSQVGVADTQYF
>TRBV6-6|TRBJ2-2|15|-|-
TGTGCCAGCACCAACCTTGGAGGCGGGACCGGGGAGCTGTTTTTT
CASTNLGGGTGELFF
>TRBV7-9|TRBJ1-2|13|-|-
TGTGCCAGCAGCTTTGTAGGGGACTATGGCTACACCTTC
CASSFVGDYGYTF
>TRBV24-1|TRBJ2-7|12|-|-
TGTGCCACCAGTAACAGTCACTACGAGCAGTACTTC
CATSNSHYEQYF
>TRBV28|TRBJ2-1|14|-|-
TGTGCCAGCAGTTTAGGGCGGGAAATCAATGAGCAGTTCTTC
CASSLGREINEQFF
>TRBV19|TRBJ2-2|14|-|-
TGTGCCAGTAGTGGGGGGATTAGCACCGGGGAGCTGTTTTTT
CASSGGISTGELFF
>TRBV2|TRBJ1-2|13|-|TRBD1
TGTGCCAGCAGTGGCGGACAGGGGTTTGGCTACACCTTC
CASSGGQGFGYTF
>TRBV6-6|TRBJ1-6|16|-|TRBD1
TGTGCCAGCAGTTCCGGGACAGGGGGTAGTAATTCACCCCTCCACTTT
CASSSGTGGSNSPLHF
>TRBV12-5|TRBJ2-1|14|-|TRBD1
TGTGCTAGTGGGACCGACAGGGCCTACAATGAGCAGTTCTTC
CASGTDRAYNEQFF
>TRBV5-1|TRBJ1-4|16|-|TRBD1
TGCGCCAGCAGCTTGGATTACAGGGGGTGGGAAGAAAAACTGTTTTTT
CASSLDYRGWEEKLFF
>TRBV10-2|TRBJ1-4|16|few|TRBD1
TGCGCCAGCAGCAGCGTCGGGACAGCCCTTAATGAAAAACTGTTTTTT
CASSSVGTALNEKLFF
>TRBV5-5|TRBJ2-3|14|-|-
TGTGCCAGCAATCTAGGCAGAGACACAGATACGCAGTATTTT
CASNLGRDTDTQYF